The entry below describes one T cell receptor beta chain. This sample is part of a study of blood T cell repertoires in COVID-19. Generated by immunoSEQ multiplex PCR, the TCRdb table keeps only in-frame clones and is missing some. The repertoire has under 95,000 clones, approximately 86% of them found once; the top ten carry around a sixth. The clonotype was recovered from an elderly woman with acute or convalescent COVID-19. The sequenced sample was peripheral blood.

Here the CDR3 DNA reads TGTGCCAGCTCACAAGCGAGTCCTAACTATGGCTACACCTTC. It is translated as CASSQASPNYGYTF. J is TRBJ1-2 and V is TRBV18; D gene uncertain. V was trimmed by 4 bases and J by 0 bases, leaving 9 bases between them. Per the germline V gene, CDR1 is KGHSH and CDR2 is LQKENI. This CDR3 contains 14 residues. The whole variable domain, remainder taken from reference TRBV18 and TRBJ1-2, is NAGVMQNPRHLVRRRGQEARLRCSPMKGHSHVYWYRQLPEEGLKFMVYLQKENIIDESGMPKERFSAEFPKEGPSILRIQQVVRGDSAAYFCASSQASPNYGYTFGSGTRLTVV.